The 11 T cell receptor beta chains below were found in one sample sequenced in a study of blood T cell repertoires in COVID-19. Some clones are missing from TCRdb's copy, which holds only in-frame ones; the method was immunoSEQ multiplex PCR. Seen here are 200,000 to 250,000 clones, roughly 81% observed once, and the top ten hold 7.5%. The material sequenced was peripheral blood. The receptors shown here come from a woman of 80 years or more with COVID-19, enrolled during active disease.

J is TRBJ1-4 and V is TRBV10-3, with D possibly TRBD1 on 5 matching bases. V lost 10 bases to trimming and J lost 2 bases, with 8 bases between them. Germline CDR1 is ENHRY and CDR2 is SYGVKD. The CDR3 sequence is 12 residues long. The CDR3 nucleotides read TGTGCCACCAGGGCTACTAATGAAAAACTGTTTTTT. This codes for CATRATNEKLFF.

The chain links TRBV3-1 (or the pseudogene TRBV3-2) to TRBJ1-2; TRBD1 aligns across 7 bases. The J segment lost 0 bases and the V segment lost 2 bases, leaving 3 bases of the junction unmatched. Germline V gene sequence: CDR1 LGHDT, CDR2 YNNKEL (reference sequence). CDR3 length: 15 amino acids. CDR3 sequence: CASSQLDRSNYGYTF. The DNA of the CDR3 is TGTGCCAGCAGCCAATTGGACAGGTCTAACTATGGCTACACCTTC.

The chain uses TRBV7-9 and TRBJ1-2; 8 nucleotides line up with TRBD1. V shed 5 bases and J 5 bases; nucleotides not matched to a gene: 7. The germline V gene has CDR1 SEHNR and CDR2 FQNEAQ (reference sequence). CDR3 size: 14 residues. The CDR3 DNA reads TGTGCCAGCAGCGCCCCCACAGGGGGTTATGGCTACACCTTC. Its protein is CASSAPTGGYGYTF.

The CDR3 sequence: CASSFMGPPLHF. The CDR3 nucleotides read TGTGCCAGCAGCTTTATGGGGCCACCCCTCCACTTT. The J gene is TRBJ1-6, the V gene TRBV7-2; D perhaps matches TRBD1 (5 bases). Trimming removed 3 bases at V and 11 bases at J, with 8 bases between. Germline CDR1 and CDR2: SGHTA and FQGNSA. The length of the CDR3 is 12 residues.

The V and J genes are TRBV3-1 (or the pseudogene TRBV3-2) and TRBJ1-2; 8 bases align to TRBD1. The CDR3 extends over 14 amino acids. J gave up 7 bases and V 4 bases, and 8 bases lay outside the gene matches. Germline V gene lookup returns CDR1 LGHDT and CDR2 YNNKEL (reference sequence). The CDR3 loop is CASSRGQGASGYTF. The DNA for the CDR3 is TGTGCCAGCAGCCGCGGACAGGGAGCCTCTGGCTACACCTTC.

This chain links TRBV5-1 with TRBJ2-7; the match to TRBD2 covers 9 bases. V lost 0 bases to trimming and J lost 5 bases; unmatched junction nucleotides: 12. Per germline, CDR1 SGHRS and CDR2 YFSETQ. CDR3 length equals 17 residues. CDR3 residues: CASSLGLVGTSIHEQYF. The CDR3 coding sequence is TGCGCCAGCAGCTTGGGGTTAGTGGGGACTAGCATCCACGAGCAGTACTTC.

The chain links TRBV19 to TRBJ1-1, with D possibly TRBD1 on 6 matching bases. The CDR3 extends over 14 amino acids. CDR1 and CDR2 from the germline V gene are LNHDA and SQIVND (reference sequence). V shed 6 bases and J shed 8 bases, with 19 bases lying between them. DNA of the CDR3: TGTGCCAGTAGGTCGACCCAGGGGCACCGAGAAGCTTTCTTT. Protein: CASRSTQGHREAFF.

The rearrangement uses TRBV5-1 and TRBJ2-2; D remains unclear. Trimming pared 0 bases from V and 5 bases from J, leaving 8 bases between. This CDR3 contains 14 residues. Germline CDR1 is SGHRS and CDR2 is YFSETQ. The CDR3 reads CASSLGRWTGELFF. The CDR3 DNA sequence: TGCGCCAGCAGCTTGGGCAGATGGACCGGGGAGCTGTTTTTT. Based on the CDR3 plus reference TRBV5-1 and TRBJ2-2, the full variable domain is KAGVTQTPRYLIKTRGQQVTLSCSPISGHRSVSWYQQTPGQGLQFLFEYFSETQRNKGNFPGRFSGRQFSNSRSEMNVSTLELGDSALYLCASSLGRWTGELFFGEGSRLTVL.

V gene TRBV6-2 or TRBV6-3 combines with J gene TRBJ1-1, with D maybe TRBD1 (6 bases). V dropped 5 bases and J dropped 0 bases, with 13 bases sitting between them. This CDR3 spans 15 amino acids. CDR1 is MNHEY, CDR2 SVGEGT, per germline. DNA for the CDR3: TGTGCCAGCAGTCCCCGGACAGCCATGAACACTGAAGCTTTCTTT. Its protein product is CASSPRTAMNTEAFF.

This clone showed up just a few times. The chain uses TRBV28 and TRBJ2-7; 15 bases map to TRBD2. The CDR3 contains 15 residues. The ends lost 7 bases at V and 4 bases at J; junction bases unmatched: 5. Looked up from germline, CDR1 is MDHEN and CDR2 is SYDVKM. For the CDR3, the DNA is TGTGCCAGCAATCCTGGACTAGCGGGAGGGTACGAGCAGTACTTC. Its translation is CASNPGLAGGYEQYF.

J is TRBJ1-5 and V is TRBV27; 9 bases match TRBD1. Germline V gene lookup returns CDR1 MNHEY and CDR2 SMNVEV (reference sequence). The CDR3 length is 16 residues. V lost 5 bases and J lost 3; bases outside the gene matches: 8. For the CDR3, the DNA is TGTGCCAGCAGTGCTGCCGACAGGGGGAACAATCAGCCCCAGCATTTT. Its protein is CASSAADRGNNQPQHF.